A single sample is the source of the 20 T cell receptor beta chains below, sequenced in a study of T-cell reconstitution after alpha-beta-depleted transplantation in children. Unique molecular identifiers featured in how the TCRbeta library was prepared. TCRdb reprocessed the PCR reads with MiXCR, giving one entry per CDR3 protein. Here the sample spans 250,000 to 350,000 distinct CDR3 sequences, approximately 9.6% being singletons. This sample comprised PBMCs from the stem cell graft donor, obtained from the stem cell graft. The source of these receptors is a human donor who donated a stem cell graft to a child with SCID.

The table lists this clonotype with a few counts. The gene calls are TRBV25-1 and TRBJ2-1; possibly TRBD2 for D (5 bases). V dropped 3 bases and J dropped 10 bases, with 13 bases sitting between them. CDR3 length: 13 residues. Germline-derived CDR1 and CDR2 are MGHDK and SYGVNS. The CDR3 loop reads CASSDLLVGEQFF. As DNA, the CDR3 is TGTGCCAGCAGTGACCTACTAGTAGGCGAGCAGTTCTTC. Together with reference TRBV25-1 and TRBJ2-1, the CDR3 gives the full variable domain: EADIYQTPRYLVIGTGKKITLECSQTMGHDKMYWYQQDPGMELHLIHYSYGVNSTEKGDLSSESTVSRIRTEHFPLTLESARPSHTSQYLCASSDLLVGEQFFGPGTRLTVL.

The chain carries TRBV6-1 and TRBJ1-1; tentatively, D is TRBD1 (5 bases). The germline V gene has CDR1 MNHNS and CDR2 SASEGT. Trimming pared 8 bases from V and 4 bases from J, leaving 14 bases between. This CDR3 has 13 residues. This CDR3 reads CASCPWGGTEAFF. CDR3 nucleotides: TGTGCCAGCTGTCCGTGGGGCGGCACTGAAGCTTTCTTT.

The rearrangement links TRBV5-1 to TRBJ2-3; TRBD2 aligns across 14 bases. V lost 4 bases, J lost 4 bases, and 5 bases stayed unmatched. The CDR3 contains 16 residues. The germline V gene encodes CDR1 SGHRS and CDR2 YFSETQ. For the CDR3, the DNA is TGCGCCAGCAGCAAGGGACTAGCGGGGGTGGCAGATACGCAGTATTTT. Protein sequence: CASSKGLAGVADTQYF.

With respect to this clonotype: At one boundary the junction diverges from the germline segment, which might be a read error. V is TRBV29-1 and J is TRBJ2-5, with 14 positions matching TRBD2. The CDR3 spans 16 residues. CDR1 SQVTM and CDR2 ANQGSEA come from the germline V gene. The CDR3 region is CSVPGLAGGSQEIQYF. The CDR3 DNA sequence: TGCAGCGTTCCCGGACTAGCGGGGGGTTCCCAAGAGATCCAGTACTTC. Together with reference TRBV29-1 and TRBJ2-5, the CDR3 gives the full variable domain: SAVISQKPSRDICQRGTSLTIQCQVDSQVTMMFWYRQQPGQSLTLIATANQGSEATYESGFVIDKFPISRPNLTFSTLTVSNMSPEDSSIYLCSVPGLAGGSQEIQYFGPGTRLLVL.

This clonotype was observed at least ten times. The genes are TRBV20-1 and TRBJ1-4, with a possible D match to TRBD1 (6 bases). Trimming removed 3 bases from V and 8 bases from J, with 13 bases in between. The CDR3 length is 13 residues. The V gene's germline CDR1 is DFQATT and CDR2 SNEGSKA (reference sequence). The CDR3 region is CSASFQGREKLFF. CDR3 nucleotides: TGCAGTGCTAGCTTTCAGGGGCGGGAAAAACTGTTTTTT.

This clonotype has at least ten counts. The chain joins TRBV12-3 or TRBV12-4 to TRBJ1-1; 9 nucleotides agree with TRBD1. This CDR3 is 14 amino acids long. After removal of 5 bases from V and 7 bases from J, the junction contained 8 bases not matched to a gene. In DNA, the CDR3 is TGTGCCAGCAGTGCAGGGACAGGGAAGGTTGAAGCTTTCTTT. It translates to CASSAGTGKVEAFF.

This clonotype has only a few counts. V and J are TRBV6-6 and TRBJ2-7, with 8 bases matching TRBD1. V gave up 6 bases and J gave up 7 bases; unmatched junction bases: 8. The germline CDR1 and CDR2 sequences are MNHNY and SVGAGI (reference sequence). The CDR3 is 13 amino acids. The CDR3 nucleotides are TGTGCCAGCAGGGAGACAGGGGAGAGGGAGCAGTACTTC. Translating it yields CASRETGEREQYF.

This clonotype appeared a few times. This rearrangement joins TRBV5-1 to TRBJ1-4; unclear D gene. Germline V gives CDR1 SGHRS, CDR2 YFSETQ. Trimming removed 0 bases at V and 4 bases at J, with 7 bases between. There are 14 residues in the CDR3. This chain's CDR3 is CASSLGGVNEKLFF. CDR3 coding DNA: TGCGCCAGCAGCTTGGGCGGGGTTAATGAAAAACTGTTTTTT.

V usage is TRBV12-3 or TRBV12-4 and J usage is TRBJ2-5, with TRBD1 as a possible D gene (5 bases). Trimming left V 6 bases short and J 3 bases short, with 14 bases between. This CDR3 is 14 amino acids long. The CDR3: CASSPTYRKETQYF. For the CDR3, the DNA is TGTGCCAGCAGCCCAACTTACAGGAAAGAGACCCAGTACTTC.

The J gene is TRBJ2-7, the V gene TRBV7-2, with no clear D. Trimming left V 1 base short and J 6 bases short, with 4 bases between. The CDR3 consists of 11 residues. Germline CDR1 and CDR2: SGHTA and FQGNSA. CDR3 nucleotide sequence: TGTGCCAGCAGCTTAGTACTCGAGCAGTACTTC. It translates to CASSLVLEQYF.

In its sample, this clonotype was seen many times. The V call is TRBV9, the J call TRBJ2-7, with TRBD2 as a possible D gene (6 bases). The V end lost 3 bases, the J end lost 5 bases, and 15 bases lay between the germline ends. CDR3 length equals 14 residues. Germline values: CDR1 SGDLS, CDR2 YYNGEE. Here the CDR3 DNA reads TGTGCCAGCAGCGCCCGGGACTCCTTCCACGAGCAGTACTTC. Amino acids: CASSARDSFHEQYF.

The V call is TRBV5-1, the J call TRBJ2-2, with D unclear. This CDR3 region has 13 residues. Trimming left V 1 base short and J 6 bases short, with 7 bases between. CDR1 and CDR2 from the germline V gene are SGHRS and YFSETQ. The DNA of the CDR3 is TGCGCCAGCAGCTTGAATGGAGCCGGGGAGCTGTTTTTT. Amino acid sequence: CASSLNGAGELFF.

This clonotype has just a few counts. J is TRBJ2-1 and V is TRBV20-1; 9 bases align to TRBD2. The CDR3 extends over 15 amino acids. After removal of 0 bases from V and 3 bases from J, the junction contained 3 bases not matched to a gene. Germline CDR1 is DFQATT and CDR2 is SNEGSKA (reference sequence). DNA of the CDR3: TGCAGTGCTAGAGATGGTAGCGGGGGCTACAATGAGCAGTTCTTC. Amino acids: CSARDGSGGYNEQFF.

This clonotype was recorded only once. The chain couples TRBV29-1 to TRBJ2-7; 7 bases fit TRBD1. The CDR3 length is 14 residues. Trimming cost V 3 bases and J 0 bases; bases outside gene matches: 5. The germline gives CDR1 SQVTM, CDR2 ANQGSEA. The DNA of the CDR3 is TGCAGCGTTGATGAGACAGGGAACTCCTACGAGCAGTACTTC. As protein: CSVDETGNSYEQYF.

The chain has TRBV12-3 or TRBV12-4 and TRBJ2-3, with a weak D call TRBD1 (6 bases). V lost 5 bases to trimming and J lost 9 bases, with 12 bases between them. This CDR3 spans 12 amino acids. CDR3 DNA sequence: TGTGCCAGCAGTGCCAGACAGGAAACGCAGTATTTT. This translates into CASSARQETQYF.

This clonotype appeared many times. In nucleotides, the CDR3 is TGCAGCGTTGAGGGTCTAGCAGGAGAGACCCAGTACTTC. This sequence encodes CSVEGLAGETQYF. V usage is TRBV29-1 and J usage is TRBJ2-5, with D tentatively TRBD2 (5 bases). V lost 3 bases to trimming and J lost 4 bases, with 12 bases between them. CDR1 and CDR2 from the germline V gene are SQVTM and ANQGSEA. The CDR3 sequence is 13 residues long.

This sequence joins TRBV29-1 and TRBJ2-7; no reliable D call. CDR3 size: 11 residues. V was pared by 0 bases and J by 5 bases, with 5 bases between. Germline values: CDR1 SQVTM, CDR2 ANQGSEA. The DNA for the CDR3 is TGCAGCGTTGAAGATCAAGACGAGCAGTACTTC. Translation: CSVEDQDEQYF.

The gene calls are TRBV5-6 and TRBJ1-4, with D unclear. This CDR3 has 13 residues. Trimming stripped 1 base from V and 8 bases from J, with 9 bases between. Germline lookup yields CDR1 SGHDT and CDR2 YYEEEE. The CDR3 region is CASSLIEGEKLFF. DNA for the CDR3: TGTGCCAGCAGCTTGATCGAGGGAGAAAAACTGTTTTTT.

This clonotype was picked up many times. Written as DNA, the CDR3 is TGCAGTGCTAGACCGGGACAGCTAGGGGAGACCCAGTACTTC. Encoded protein: CSARPGQLGETQYF. V gene TRBV20-1 combines with J gene TRBJ2-5; 7 bases line up with TRBD1. V lost 2 bases to trimming and J lost 5 bases; unmatched junction nucleotides: 8. CDR1 and CDR2 (germline): DFQATT, SNEGSKA (reference sequence). There are 14 residues in the CDR3.

This clonotype appeared a few times. This chain links TRBV5-1 with TRBJ2-5, with D possibly being TRBD2 (5 bases). The CDR3 sequence is 15 residues long. V lost 1 base to trimming and J lost 5 bases, with 15 bases between them. Germline V gives CDR1 SGHRS, CDR2 YFSETQ. The CDR3 coding sequence is TGCGCCAGCAGCTTGATAAATCGGGGTAGTGAGACCCAGTACTTC. Residues: CASSLINRGSETQYF.